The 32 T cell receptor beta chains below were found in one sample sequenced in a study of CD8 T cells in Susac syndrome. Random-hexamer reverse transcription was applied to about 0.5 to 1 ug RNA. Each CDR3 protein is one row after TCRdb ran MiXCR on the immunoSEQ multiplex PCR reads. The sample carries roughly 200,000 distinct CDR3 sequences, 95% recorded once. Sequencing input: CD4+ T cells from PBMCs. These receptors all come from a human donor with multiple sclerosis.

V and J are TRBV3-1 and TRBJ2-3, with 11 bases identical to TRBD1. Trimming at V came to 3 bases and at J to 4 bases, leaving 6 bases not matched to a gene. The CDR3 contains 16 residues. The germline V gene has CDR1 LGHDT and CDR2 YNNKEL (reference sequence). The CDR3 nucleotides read TGTGCCAGCAGCCACACCGGGACAGGGGGAGCAGATACGCAGTATTTT. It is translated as CASSHTGTGGADTQYF.

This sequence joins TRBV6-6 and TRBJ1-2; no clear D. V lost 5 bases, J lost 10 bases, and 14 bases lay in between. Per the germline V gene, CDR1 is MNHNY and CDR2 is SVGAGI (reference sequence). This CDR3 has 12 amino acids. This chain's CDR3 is CASSVLQDYYTF. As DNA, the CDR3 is TGTGCCAGCAGTGTACTACAAGACTACTACACCTTC.

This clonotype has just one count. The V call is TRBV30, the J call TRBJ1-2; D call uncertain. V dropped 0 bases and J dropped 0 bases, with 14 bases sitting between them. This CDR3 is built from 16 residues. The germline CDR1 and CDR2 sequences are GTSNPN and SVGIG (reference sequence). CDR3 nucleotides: TGTGCCTGGAGTGTAGTCAGGACTTCCGCTAACTATGGCTACACCTTC. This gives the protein CAWSVVRTSANYGYTF.

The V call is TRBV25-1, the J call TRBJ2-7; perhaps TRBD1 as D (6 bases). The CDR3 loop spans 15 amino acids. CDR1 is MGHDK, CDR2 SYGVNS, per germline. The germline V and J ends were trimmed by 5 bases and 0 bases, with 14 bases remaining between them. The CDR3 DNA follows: TGTGCCAGCAGTCAGCAGGGGATCTTCTCCTACGAGCAGTACTTC. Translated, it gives CASSQQGIFSYEQYF.

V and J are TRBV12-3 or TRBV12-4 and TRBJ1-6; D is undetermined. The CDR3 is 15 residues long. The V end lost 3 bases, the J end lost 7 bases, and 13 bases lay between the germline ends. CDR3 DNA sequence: TGTGCCAGCAGTTTGCGGGTAGGGTCGAATTCACCCCTCCACTTT. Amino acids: CASSLRVGSNSPLHF.

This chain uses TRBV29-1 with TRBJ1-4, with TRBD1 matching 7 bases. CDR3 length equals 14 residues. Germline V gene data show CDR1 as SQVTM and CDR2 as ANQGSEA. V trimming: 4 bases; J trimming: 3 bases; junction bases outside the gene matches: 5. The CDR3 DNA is TGCAGCGTTGGAAGACAGGGCTCTAATGAAAAACTGTTTTTT. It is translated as CSVGRQGSNEKLFF.

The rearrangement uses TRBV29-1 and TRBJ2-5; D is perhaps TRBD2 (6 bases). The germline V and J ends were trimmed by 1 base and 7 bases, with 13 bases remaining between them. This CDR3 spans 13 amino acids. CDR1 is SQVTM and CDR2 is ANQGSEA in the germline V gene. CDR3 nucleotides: TGCAGCGTTGAAGGGCGGGGTGAGGGGACCCAGTACTTC. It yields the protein CSVEGRGEGTQYF.

CDR3 protein: CASSLPWDRGKGGYTF. CDR3 DNA: TGTGCCAGCAGTCTCCCGTGGGACAGGGGAAAAGGAGGCTACACCTTC. The chain carries TRBV7-9 and TRBJ1-2; 10 bases fit TRBD1. Germline-derived CDR1 and CDR2 are SEHNR and FQNEAQ (reference sequence). The J segment lost 8 bases and the V segment lost 6 bases, leaving 15 bases of the junction unmatched. The CDR3 runs 16 residues.

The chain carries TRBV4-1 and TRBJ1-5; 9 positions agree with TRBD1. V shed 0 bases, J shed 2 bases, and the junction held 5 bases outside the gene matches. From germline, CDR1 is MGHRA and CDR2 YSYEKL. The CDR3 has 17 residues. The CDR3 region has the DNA TGCGCCAGCAGCCAAGATGTGGGACAGGGCGGCAATCAGCCCCAGCATTTT. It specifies CASSQDVGQGGNQPQHF.

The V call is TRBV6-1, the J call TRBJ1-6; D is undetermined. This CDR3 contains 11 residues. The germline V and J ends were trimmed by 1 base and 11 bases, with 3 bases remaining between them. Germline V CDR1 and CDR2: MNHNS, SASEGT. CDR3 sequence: CASSEVPPLHF. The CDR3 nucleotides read TGTGCCAGCAGTGAAGTTCCACCCCTCCACTTT.

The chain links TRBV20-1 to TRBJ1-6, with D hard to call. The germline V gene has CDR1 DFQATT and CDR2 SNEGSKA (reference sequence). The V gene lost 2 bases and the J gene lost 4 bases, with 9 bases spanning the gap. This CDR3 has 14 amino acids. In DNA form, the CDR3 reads TGCAGTGCTAGATCCGAGGCATATAATTCACCCCTCCACTTT. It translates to CSARSEAYNSPLHF.

The CDR3 region is CASSHPGTNEQFF. CDR3 bases: TGTGCCAGCAGCCATCCAGGGACGAATGAGCAGTTCTTC. The V call is TRBV4-2, the J call TRBJ2-1; possibly TRBD1 or TRBD2 for D (5 bases each). The CDR3 length is 13 residues. Germline CDR1 LGHNA, CDR2 YNFKEQ. V was shortened by 3 bases and J by 7 bases, with 10 bases between the two germline ends.

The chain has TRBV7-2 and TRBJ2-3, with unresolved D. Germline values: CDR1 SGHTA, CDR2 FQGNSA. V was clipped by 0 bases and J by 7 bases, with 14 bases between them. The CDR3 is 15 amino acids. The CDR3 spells CASSLASVTSNTQYF. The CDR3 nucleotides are TGTGCCAGCAGCTTAGCCTCGGTCACATCGAATACGCAGTATTTT. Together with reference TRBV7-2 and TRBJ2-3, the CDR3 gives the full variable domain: GAGVSQSPSNKVTEKGKDVELRCDPISGHTALYWYRQSLGQGLEFLIYFQGNSAPDKSGLPSDRFSAERTGGSVSTLTIQRTQQEDSAVYLCASSLASVTSNTQYFGPGTRLTVL.

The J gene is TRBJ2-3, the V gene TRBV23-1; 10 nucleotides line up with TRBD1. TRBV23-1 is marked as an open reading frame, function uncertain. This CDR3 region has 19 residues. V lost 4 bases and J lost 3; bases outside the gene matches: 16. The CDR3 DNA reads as TGCGCCAGCAGTCGCCCGTCCCACGTACGGGACAGGGGAACAGATACGCAGTATTTT. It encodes CASSRPSHVRDRGTDTQYF.

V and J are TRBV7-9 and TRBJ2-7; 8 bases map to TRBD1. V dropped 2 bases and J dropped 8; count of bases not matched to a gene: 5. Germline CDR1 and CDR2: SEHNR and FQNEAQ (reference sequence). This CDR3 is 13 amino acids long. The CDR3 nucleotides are TGTGCCAGCAGCTTATCAAACAGGGGGAAGCAGTACTTC. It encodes CASSLSNRGKQYF.

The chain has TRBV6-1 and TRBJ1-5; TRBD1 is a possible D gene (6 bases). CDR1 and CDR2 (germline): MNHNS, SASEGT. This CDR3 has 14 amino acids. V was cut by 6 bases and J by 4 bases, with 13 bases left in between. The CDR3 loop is CASSPGQRNQPQHF. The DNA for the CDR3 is TGTGCCAGCAGCCCGGGACAACGAAATCAGCCCCAGCATTTT.

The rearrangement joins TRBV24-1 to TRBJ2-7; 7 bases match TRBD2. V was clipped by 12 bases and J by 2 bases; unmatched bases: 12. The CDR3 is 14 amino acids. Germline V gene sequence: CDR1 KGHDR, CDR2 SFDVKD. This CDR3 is CARPDREETYEQYV. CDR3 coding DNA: TGTGCCCGCCCTGACCGGGAGGAGACCTACGAGCAGTACGTC.

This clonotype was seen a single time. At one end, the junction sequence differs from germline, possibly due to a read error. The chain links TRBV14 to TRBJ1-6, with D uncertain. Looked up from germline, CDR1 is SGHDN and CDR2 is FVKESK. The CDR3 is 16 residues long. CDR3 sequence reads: CASSQGQLLYDSPLHF. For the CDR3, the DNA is TGTGCCAGCAGCCAAGGCCAACTACTCTATGATTCACCCCTCCACTTT.

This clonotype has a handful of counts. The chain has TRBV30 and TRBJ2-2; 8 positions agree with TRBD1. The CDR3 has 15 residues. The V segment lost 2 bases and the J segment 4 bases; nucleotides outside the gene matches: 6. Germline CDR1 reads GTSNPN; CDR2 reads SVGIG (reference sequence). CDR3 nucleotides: TGTGCCTGGAGTCGGCAGGGGGCGAGCACCGGGGAGCTGTTTTTT. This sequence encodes CAWSRQGASTGELFF.

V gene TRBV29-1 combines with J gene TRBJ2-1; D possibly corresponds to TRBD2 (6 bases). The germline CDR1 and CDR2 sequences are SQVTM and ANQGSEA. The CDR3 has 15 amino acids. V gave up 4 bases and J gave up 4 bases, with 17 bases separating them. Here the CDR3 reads CSVGFAGNPYNEQFF. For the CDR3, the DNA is TGCAGCGTTGGATTTGCGGGGAACCCTTACAATGAGCAGTTCTTC.

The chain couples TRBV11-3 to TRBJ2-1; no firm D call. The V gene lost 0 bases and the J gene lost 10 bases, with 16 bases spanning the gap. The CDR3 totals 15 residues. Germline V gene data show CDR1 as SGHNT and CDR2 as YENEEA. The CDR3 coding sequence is TGTGCCAGCAGCTTAGAGGGCTCGTGGGTCCCCGAGCAGTTCTTC. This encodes CASSLEGSWVPEQFF.

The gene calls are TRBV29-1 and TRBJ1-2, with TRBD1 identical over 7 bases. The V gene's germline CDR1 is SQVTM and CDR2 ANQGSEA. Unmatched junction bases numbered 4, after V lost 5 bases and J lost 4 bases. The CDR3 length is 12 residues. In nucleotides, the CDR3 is TGCAGCGTTACAGGGGCTGGCTATGGCTACACCTTC. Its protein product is CSVTGAGYGYTF.

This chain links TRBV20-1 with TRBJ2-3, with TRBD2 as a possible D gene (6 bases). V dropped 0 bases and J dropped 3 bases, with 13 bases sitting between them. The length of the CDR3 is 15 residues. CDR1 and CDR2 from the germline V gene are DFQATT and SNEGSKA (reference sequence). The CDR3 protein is CSARDNLLATDTQYF. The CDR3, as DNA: TGCAGTGCTAGAGATAATTTGCTAGCGACAGATACGCAGTATTTT.

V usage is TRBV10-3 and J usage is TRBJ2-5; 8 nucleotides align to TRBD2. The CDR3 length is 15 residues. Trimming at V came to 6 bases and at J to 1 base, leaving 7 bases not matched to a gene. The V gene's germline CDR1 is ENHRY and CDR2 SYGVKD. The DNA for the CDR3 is TGTGCCATCAGGTCCGGGACTAGTCCCCAAGAGACCCAGTACTTC. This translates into CAIRSGTSPQETQYF.

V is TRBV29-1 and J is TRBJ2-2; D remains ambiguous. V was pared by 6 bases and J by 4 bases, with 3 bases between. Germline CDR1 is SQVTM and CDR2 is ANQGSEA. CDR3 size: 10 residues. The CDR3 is CSVGTGELFF. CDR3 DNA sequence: TGCAGCGTCGGCACCGGGGAGCTGTTTTTT.

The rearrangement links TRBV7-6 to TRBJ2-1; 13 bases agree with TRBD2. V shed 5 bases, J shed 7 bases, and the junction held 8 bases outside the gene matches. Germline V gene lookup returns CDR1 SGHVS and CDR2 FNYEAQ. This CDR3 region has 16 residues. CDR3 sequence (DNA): TGTGCCAGCAGCCGATTACTAGCGGGGGGGCGTAATGAGCAGTTCTTC. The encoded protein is CASSRLLAGGRNEQFF.

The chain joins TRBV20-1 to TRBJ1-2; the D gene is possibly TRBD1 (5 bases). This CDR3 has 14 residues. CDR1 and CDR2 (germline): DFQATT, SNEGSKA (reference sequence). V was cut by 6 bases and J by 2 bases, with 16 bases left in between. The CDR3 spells CSARGRAGNYGYTF. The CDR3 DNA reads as TGCAGTGCCCGTGGGCGAGCAGGGAACTATGGCTACACCTTC.

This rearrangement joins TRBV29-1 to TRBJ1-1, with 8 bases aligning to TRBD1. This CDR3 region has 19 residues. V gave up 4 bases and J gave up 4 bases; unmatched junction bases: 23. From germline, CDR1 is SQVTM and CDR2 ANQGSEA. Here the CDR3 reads CSVVRSWDRRLAGGTEAFF. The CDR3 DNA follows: TGCAGCGTTGTCCGGTCATGGGACAGGCGGCTGGCGGGGGGCACTGAAGCTTTCTTT.

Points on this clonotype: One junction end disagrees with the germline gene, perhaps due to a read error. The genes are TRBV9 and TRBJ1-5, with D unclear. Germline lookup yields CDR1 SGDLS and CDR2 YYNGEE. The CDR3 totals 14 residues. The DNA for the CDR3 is TGTGCCAGCAGCCCGGAGGGAGGGCGTCAGGCCCAGCATTTT. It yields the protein CASSPEGGRQAQHF.

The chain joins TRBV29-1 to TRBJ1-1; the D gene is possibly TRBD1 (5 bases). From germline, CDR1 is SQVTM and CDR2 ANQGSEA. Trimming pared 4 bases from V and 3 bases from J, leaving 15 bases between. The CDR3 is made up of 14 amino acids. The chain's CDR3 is CSVVRGVGYTEAFF. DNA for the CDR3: TGCAGCGTTGTTCGGGGCGTGGGGTACACTGAAGCTTTCTTT.

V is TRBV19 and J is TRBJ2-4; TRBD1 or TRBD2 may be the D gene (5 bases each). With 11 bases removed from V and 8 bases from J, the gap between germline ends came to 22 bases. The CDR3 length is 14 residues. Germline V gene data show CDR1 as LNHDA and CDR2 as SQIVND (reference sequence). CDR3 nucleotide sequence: TGTGCCTCATCGAGAAGGGACGGAGGCTACATTCAGTACTTC. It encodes CASSRRDGGYIQYF. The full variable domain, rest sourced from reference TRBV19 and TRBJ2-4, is DGGITQSPKYLFRKEGQNVTLSCEQNLNHDAMYWYRQDPGQGLRLIYYSQIVNDFQKGDIAEGYSVSREKKESFPLTVTSAQKNPTAFYLCASSRRDGGYIQYFGAGTRLSVL.

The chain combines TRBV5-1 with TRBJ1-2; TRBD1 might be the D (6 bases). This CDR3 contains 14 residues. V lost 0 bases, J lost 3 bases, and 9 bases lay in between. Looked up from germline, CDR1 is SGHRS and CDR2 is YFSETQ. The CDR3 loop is CASSLDRADYGYTF. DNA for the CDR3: TGCGCCAGCAGCTTGGACAGGGCCGACTATGGCTACACCTTC.